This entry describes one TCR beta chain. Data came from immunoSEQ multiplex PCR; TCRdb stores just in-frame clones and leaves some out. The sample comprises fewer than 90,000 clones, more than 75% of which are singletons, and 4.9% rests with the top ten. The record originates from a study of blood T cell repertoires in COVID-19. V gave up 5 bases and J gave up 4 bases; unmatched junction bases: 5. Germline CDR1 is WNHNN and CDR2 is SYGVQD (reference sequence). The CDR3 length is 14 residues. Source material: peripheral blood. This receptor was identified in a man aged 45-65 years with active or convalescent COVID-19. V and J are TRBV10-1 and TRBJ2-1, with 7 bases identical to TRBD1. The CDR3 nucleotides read TGCGCCAGCAGTAAGGGACAGCCTTACAATGAGCAGTTCTTC. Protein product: CASSKGQPYNEQFF.